This T cell receptor beta chain derives from a study of T-cell reconstitution after alpha-beta-depleted transplantation in children (dated by TCRdb to about 2016). With respect to the entire study: The study quantitatively tracked T-cell immune reconstitution after TCRalphabeta/CD19-depleted allogeneic hematopoietic cell transplantation in children using TCR repertoire profiling. Broad study findings and their caveats: The frequencies of hyperexpanded clones fell over the following months, and after one year, T-cell counts and TCRbeta diversity were mostly attributed to newly produced T cells. In some patients, high TCRbeta diversity at day 60 was attributed to recipient T cells and intrathymic progenitors that had survived conditioning. The apparently early alphabetaT-cell count recovery about two months after transplant was reportedly dependent on only several hundred rapidly expanded clones derived from non-depleted graft cells.

The protocol used for the library was PCR. TCRdb lists the instrument as Illumina HiSeq 2500. Molecular barcoding was employed in the preparation of TCR libraries, with unique molecular identifiers being used to normalize TCRbeta repertoire quantification. TCRdb took the public reads, trimmed them with fastp at Q25, ran MiXCR for clone calling and kept in-frame beta chains. All rows with the same CDR3 protein become a single entry with the most common DNA and genes. The sample records 7,000 to 9,500 distinct CDR3 sequences, about 32% of which are singletons. Jointly, the top ten make up more than 2% of the sample. The sample's time point, from its label and the paper: day 60 (about 2 months) after transplantation. The sample's treatment or condition, from its label and the paper: allogeneic hematopoietic cell transplantation with graft depleted of TCRalphabeta T cells and CD19 B cells. The children who served as transplant recipients had been given grafts of TCRalphabeta/CD19-depleted allogeneic hematopoietic cells.

Comments on this clonotype: The antigen it recognizes is unknown. Relative to the germline gene, one junction end is altered; a read error may explain this.

CDR1 SSHAT and CDR2 FNYEAQ are derived from the germline V gene (reference sequence). Spanning cysteine to phenylalanine, the CDR3 consists of 16 amino acids. Only the CDR3 DNA stays, 48 bases, in frame from base 1. The sample was peripheral blood, taken 60 days after TCRalphabeta/CD19-depleted stem cell transplant. This receptor was identified in a boy in the first two years of life who had a stem cell transplant for SCID, so the T cells may come from the graft donor. The chain joins TRBV7-7 to TRBJ2-2; 8 middle bases align to TRBD2. At the DNA level, the sequence is TGTGCTAGCAGCTTAAGCTTAGCGGGGTATGACGGGGAGCTGTTTTTT. This gives the protein CASSLSLAGYDGELFF.